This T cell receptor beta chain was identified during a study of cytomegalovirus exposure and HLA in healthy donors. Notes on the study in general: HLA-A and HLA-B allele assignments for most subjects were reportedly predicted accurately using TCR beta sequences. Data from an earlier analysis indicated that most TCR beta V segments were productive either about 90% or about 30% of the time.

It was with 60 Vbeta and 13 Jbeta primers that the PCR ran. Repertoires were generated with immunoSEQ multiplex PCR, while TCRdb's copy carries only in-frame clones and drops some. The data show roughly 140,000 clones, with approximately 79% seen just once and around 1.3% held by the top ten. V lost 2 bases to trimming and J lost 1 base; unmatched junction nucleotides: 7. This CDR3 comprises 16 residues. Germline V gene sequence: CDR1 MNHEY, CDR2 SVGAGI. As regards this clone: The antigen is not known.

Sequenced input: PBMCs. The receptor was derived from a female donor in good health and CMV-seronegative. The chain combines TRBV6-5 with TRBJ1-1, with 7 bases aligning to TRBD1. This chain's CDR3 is CASSYGTAPENTEAFF. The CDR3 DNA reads TGTGCCAGCAGTTACGGGACAGCCCCCGAGAACACTGAAGCTTTCTTT.